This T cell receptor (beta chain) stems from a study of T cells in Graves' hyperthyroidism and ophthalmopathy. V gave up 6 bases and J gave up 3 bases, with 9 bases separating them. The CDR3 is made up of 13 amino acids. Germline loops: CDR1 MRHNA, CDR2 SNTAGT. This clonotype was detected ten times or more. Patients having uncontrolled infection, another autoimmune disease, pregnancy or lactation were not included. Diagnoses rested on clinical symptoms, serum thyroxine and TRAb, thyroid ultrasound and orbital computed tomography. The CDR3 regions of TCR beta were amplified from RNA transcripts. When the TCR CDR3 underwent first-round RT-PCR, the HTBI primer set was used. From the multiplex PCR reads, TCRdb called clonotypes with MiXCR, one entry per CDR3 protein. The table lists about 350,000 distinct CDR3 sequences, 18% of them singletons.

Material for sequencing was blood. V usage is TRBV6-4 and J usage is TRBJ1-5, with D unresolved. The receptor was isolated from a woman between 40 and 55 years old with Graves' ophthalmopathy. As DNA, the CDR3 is TGTGCCAGCAGCCCGACCCTCAATCAGCCCCAGCATTTT. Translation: CASSPTLNQPQHF.